What follows describes a single T cell receptor (beta chain). Its specific antigen is unknown. The record has no base qualities; no much larger clone is one base away. At one collaborating source in Seattle, patients were enrolled during active infection and were followed longitudinally through the course of disease. Each collaborating institution followed its own protocols to collect whole blood in K2EDTA tubes. For TCRbeta analysis, collaborators shipped samples in one of three forms: frozen whole blood, isolated PBMCs, or DNA extracted from either of those sample types. TCRbeta CDR3 regions were amplified from genomic DNA by means of the immunoSEQ Assay, a bias-controlled multiplex PCR. The original pipeline was this. The number of nucleated cells in each sample was estimated by amplification of reference gene primers within the assay. To quantify the absolute abundance of each unique TCRbeta CDR3 rearrangement, sequence reads were collapsed and filtered. Productive Simpson clonality was computed per sample as the square root of Simpson's diversity index over productive rearrangements. As stored in TCRdb, this immuneACCESS dataset retains in-frame rearrangements with V and J assigned. A fraction of the clones does not appear; measured against another copy, unresolved V genes explain less than half of the discrepancy, and the remainder lacks a known reason. For V, J and clone size, that table is used; D and trimming come from the DNA. A total of 390,000 or so clones appear in this sample, approximately 88% of them only once. About 2.9% of the sample rests with the top ten.

The CDR1 and CDR2 encoded by the germline V gene are MDHEN and SYDVKM. The CDR3 spans 14 residues, from the cysteine through the valine. This entry keeps only the CDR3 DNA: 42 bases, framed from base 1. V ends up 6 bases short and J 2 bases short, with an unmatched junction base count of 7. The data stem from a study of blood T cell repertoires in COVID-19 (dated by TCRdb to the early 2020s). Context from the whole study: Collaborator samples came from the United States, Italy and Spain and covered acute and convalescent phases of COVID-19. The prospective study material was composed of cDNA or gDNA derived from T cells, B-cell-depleted T cells, or PBMCs. The dataset comprised deeply sampled blood TCRbeta repertoires from subjects exposed to, actively infected with, or recovered from COVID-19. The repertoires were released in a freely available public database intended as a resource for research on the immune response to SARS-CoV-2. Samples came from the ongoing ImmuneRACE study (first 160 participants) plus 1,254 subjects from 6 global collaborators. Sample metadata almost always included a de-identified subject ID, COVID-19 status, age in years and sex. HLA class I and class II types, where available, came from metadata supplied by the sample provider rather than from assay-based typing. Here is what the overall study found, with its caveats: The quantity of clinical and demographic metadata differed by source and by participant and was supplied without curation.

This TCR came from a woman aged 25-40 years with COVID-19, enrolled during active disease. What was sequenced was peripheral blood. Recombination joined TRBV28 with TRBJ2-7; TRBD2 agrees with 7 junctional bases. The CDR3 reads CASRSSGKAYEQYV. The DNA sequence follows: TGTGCCAGCAGGTCGAGCGGGAAAGCCTACGAGCAGTACGTC.